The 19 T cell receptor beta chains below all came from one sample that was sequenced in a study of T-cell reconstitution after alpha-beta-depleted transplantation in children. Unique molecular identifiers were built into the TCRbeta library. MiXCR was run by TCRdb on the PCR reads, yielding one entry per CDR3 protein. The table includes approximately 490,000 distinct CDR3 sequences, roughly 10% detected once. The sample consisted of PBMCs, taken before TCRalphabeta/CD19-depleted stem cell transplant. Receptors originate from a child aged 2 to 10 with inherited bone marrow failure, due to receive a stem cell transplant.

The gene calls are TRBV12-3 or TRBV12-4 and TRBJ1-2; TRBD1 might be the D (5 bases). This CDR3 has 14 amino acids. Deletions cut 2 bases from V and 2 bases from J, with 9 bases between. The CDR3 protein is CASSLYRPNYGYTF. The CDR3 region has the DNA TGTGCCAGCAGTTTATACAGGCCCAACTATGGCTACACCTTC.

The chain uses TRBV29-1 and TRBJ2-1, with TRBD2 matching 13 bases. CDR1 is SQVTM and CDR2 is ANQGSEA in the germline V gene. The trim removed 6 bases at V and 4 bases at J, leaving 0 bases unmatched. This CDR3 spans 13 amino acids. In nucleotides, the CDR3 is TGCAGCGTGGGACTAGCGGGATACAATGAGCAGTTCTTC. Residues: CSVGLAGYNEQFF.

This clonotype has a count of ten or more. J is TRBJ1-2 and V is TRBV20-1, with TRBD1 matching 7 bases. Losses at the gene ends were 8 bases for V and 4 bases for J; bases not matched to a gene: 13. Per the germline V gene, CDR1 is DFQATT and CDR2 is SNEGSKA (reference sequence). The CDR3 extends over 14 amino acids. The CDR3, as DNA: TGCAGTCGACCGCGACAGGGACCTCCCTATGGCTACACCTTC. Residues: CSRPRQGPPYGYTF.

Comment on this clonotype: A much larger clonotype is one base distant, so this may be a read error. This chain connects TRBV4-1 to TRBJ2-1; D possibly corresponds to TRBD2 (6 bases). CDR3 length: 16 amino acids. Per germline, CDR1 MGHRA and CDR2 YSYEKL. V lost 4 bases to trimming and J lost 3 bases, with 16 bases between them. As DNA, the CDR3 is TGCGCCAGCAGCCCCCCTCCCGGGAGCTGCTACAATGAGCAGTTCTTC. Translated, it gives CASSPPPGSCYNEQFF.

The CDR3 DNA is TGTGCCTGGAGTTGGACAGGATCTGGCTATGGCTACACCTTC. Translated, it gives CAWSWTGSGYGYTF. The V and J genes are TRBV30 and TRBJ1-2; 7 nucleotides agree with TRBD1. Germline V gives CDR1 GTSNPN, CDR2 SVGIG (reference sequence). The CDR3 totals 14 residues. V lost 2 bases, J lost 4 bases, and 7 bases stayed unmatched.

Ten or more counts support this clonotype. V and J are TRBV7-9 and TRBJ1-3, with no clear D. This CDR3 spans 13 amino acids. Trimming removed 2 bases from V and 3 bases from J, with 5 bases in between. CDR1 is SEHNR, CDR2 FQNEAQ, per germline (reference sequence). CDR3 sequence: CASSLILGNTIYF. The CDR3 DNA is TGTGCCAGCAGCTTAATACTTGGAAACACCATATATTTT.

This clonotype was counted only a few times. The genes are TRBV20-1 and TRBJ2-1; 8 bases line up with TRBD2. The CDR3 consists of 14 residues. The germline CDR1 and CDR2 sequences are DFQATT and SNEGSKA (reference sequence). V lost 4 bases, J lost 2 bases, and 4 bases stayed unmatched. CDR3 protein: CSAKSGLAYNEQFF. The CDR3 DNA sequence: TGCAGTGCTAAATCGGGACTAGCCTACAATGAGCAGTTCTTC.

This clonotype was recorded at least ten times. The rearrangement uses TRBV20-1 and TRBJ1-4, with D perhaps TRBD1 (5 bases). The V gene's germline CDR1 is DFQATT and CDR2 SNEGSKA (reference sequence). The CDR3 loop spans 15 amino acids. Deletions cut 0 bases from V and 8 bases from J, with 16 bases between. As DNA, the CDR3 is TGCAGTGCTAGAGATCCCGCAGGGAGCGGCGAAAAACTGTTTTTT. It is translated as CSARDPAGSGEKLFF.

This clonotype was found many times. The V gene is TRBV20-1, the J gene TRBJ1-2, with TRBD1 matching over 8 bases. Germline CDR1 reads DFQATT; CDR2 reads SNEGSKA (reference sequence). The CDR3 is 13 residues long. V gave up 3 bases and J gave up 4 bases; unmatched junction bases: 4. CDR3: CSASVGTGYGYTF. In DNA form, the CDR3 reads TGCAGTGCTAGCGTAGGGACAGGCTATGGCTACACCTTC.

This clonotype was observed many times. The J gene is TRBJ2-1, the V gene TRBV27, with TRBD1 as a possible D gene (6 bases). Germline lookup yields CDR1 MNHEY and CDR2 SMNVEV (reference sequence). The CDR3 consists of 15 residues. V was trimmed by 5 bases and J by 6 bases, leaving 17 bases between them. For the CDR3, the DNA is TGTGCCAGCAGTCCCTTAGCAATAGGGGGCAATGAGCAGTTCTTC. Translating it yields CASSPLAIGGNEQFF.

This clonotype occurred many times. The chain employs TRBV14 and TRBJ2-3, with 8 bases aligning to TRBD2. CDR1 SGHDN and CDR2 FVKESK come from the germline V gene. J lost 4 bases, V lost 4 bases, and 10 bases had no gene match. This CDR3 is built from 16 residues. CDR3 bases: TGTGCCAGCAGCCCCATGCTAGCGGGTGGAGCAGATACGCAGTATTTT. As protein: CASSPMLAGGADTQYF. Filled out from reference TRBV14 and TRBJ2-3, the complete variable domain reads EAGVTQFPSHSVIEKGQTVTLRCDPISGHDNLYWYRRVMGKEIKFLLHFVKESKQDESGMPNNRFLAERTGGTYSTLKVQPAELEDSGVYFCASSPMLAGGADTQYFGPGTRLTVL.

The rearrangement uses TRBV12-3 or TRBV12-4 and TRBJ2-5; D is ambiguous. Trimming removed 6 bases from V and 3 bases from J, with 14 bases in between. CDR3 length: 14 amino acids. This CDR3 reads CASSRRDKKETQYF. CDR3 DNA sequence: TGTGCCAGCAGCCGGCGTGACAAGAAAGAGACCCAGTACTTC.

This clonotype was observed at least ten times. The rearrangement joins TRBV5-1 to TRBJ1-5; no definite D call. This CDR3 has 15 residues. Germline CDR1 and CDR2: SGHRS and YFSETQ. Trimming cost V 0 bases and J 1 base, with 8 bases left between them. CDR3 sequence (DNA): TGCGCCAGCAGCTTGGCCCCAGGAAGCAATCAGCCCCAGCATTTT. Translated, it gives CASSLAPGSNQPQHF.

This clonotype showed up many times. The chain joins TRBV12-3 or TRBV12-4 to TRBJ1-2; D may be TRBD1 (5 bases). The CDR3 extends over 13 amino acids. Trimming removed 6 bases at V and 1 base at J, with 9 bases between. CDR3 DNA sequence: TGTGCCAGCAGCCGGACACATAACTATGGCTACACCTTC. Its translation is CASSRTHNYGYTF.

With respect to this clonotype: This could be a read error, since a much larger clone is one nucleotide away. The DNA for the CDR3 is TGTGCCAGCAGTCCGGGACACATTTACGGGCAGTACTTC. This gives the protein CASSPGHIYGQYF. The chain combines TRBV6-2 or TRBV6-3 with TRBJ2-7, with a weak D call TRBD1 (6 bases). This CDR3 spans 13 amino acids. The germline V gene encodes CDR1 MNHEY and CDR2 SVGEGT.

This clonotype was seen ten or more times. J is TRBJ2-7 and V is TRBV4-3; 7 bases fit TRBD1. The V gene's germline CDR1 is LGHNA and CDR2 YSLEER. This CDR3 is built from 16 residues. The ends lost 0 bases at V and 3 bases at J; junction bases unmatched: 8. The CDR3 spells CASSQDRTGGVYEQYF. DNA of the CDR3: TGCGCCAGCAGCCAAGATCGGACAGGCGGTGTCTACGAGCAGTACTTC.

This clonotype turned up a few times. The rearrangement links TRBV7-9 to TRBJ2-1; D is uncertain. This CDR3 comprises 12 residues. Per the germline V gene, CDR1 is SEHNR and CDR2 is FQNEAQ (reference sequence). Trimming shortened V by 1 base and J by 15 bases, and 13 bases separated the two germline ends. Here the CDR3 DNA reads TGTGCCAGCAGCTTAGGTGGCCTTTTTCCGTTCTTC. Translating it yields CASSLGGLFPFF.

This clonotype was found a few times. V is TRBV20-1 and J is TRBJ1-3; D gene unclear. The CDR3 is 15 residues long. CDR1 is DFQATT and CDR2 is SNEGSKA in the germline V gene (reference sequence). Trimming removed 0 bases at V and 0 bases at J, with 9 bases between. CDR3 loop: CSARDRHISGNTIYF. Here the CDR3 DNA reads TGCAGTGCTAGAGATAGACACATCTCTGGAAACACCATATATTTT.

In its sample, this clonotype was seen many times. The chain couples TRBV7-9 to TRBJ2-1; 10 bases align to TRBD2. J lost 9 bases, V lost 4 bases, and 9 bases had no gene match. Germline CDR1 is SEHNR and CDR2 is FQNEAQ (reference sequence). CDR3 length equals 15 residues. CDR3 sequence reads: CASSYRAGGPFEQFF. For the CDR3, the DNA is TGTGCCAGCAGCTACCGAGCGGGAGGGCCGTTTGAGCAGTTCTTC.